The rows below give T cell receptor beta chains drawn from one sample of a study of cytomegalovirus exposure and HLA in healthy donors. Generated by immunoSEQ multiplex PCR, the TCRdb table keeps only in-frame clones and is missing some. The profile shows under 200,000 clones, 96% of them singletons. The sequenced sample was PBMCs. The receptors come from a woman in her late teens or twenties in good health and CMV-seronegative. Each CDR3 is given with its conserved first and last residue. The D gene is left open where the match is weak. The size of a clone is reported for some rows only, either as once, few or many, or as a class for expanded clones.

clone size,J gene,D gene,V gene,CDR3 protein,CDR3 DNA
.,TRBJ2-3,TRBD2,TRBV6-8,CASSAGLAGAPTSTDTQYF,TGTGCCAGCAGTGCGGGACTAGCGGGGGCTCCTACTAGCACAGATACGCAGTATTTT
once,TRBJ2-3,TRBD2,TRBV5-5,CASSPLVIGTSGQYF,TGTGCCAGCAGCCCGCTGGTGATCGGGACTAGCGGGCAGTATTTT
.,TRBJ2-7,TRBD2,TRBV7-6,CASSLEASGGAYEQYF,TGTGCCAGCAGCTTAGAGGCTAGCGGGGGGGCGTACGAGCAGTACTTC
.,TRBJ2-1,TRBD2,TRBV5-1,CASSPTSGGPNEQFF,TGCGCCAGCAGCCCGACTAGCGGGGGGCCCAATGAGCAGTTCTTC
.,TRBJ2-3,TRBD2,TRBV11-1,CASRPPGTSRTDTQYF,TGTGCCAGCAGACCCCCCGGGACTAGCCGCACAGATACGCAGTATTTT
.,TRBJ2-5,.,TRBV20-1,CSARQGETQYF,TGCAGTGCTAGACAGGGGGAGACCCAGTACTTC
.,TRBJ1-1,.,TRBV5-1,CASSLFQGGTEAFF,TGCGCCAGCAGCTTGTTTCAGGGCGGCACTGAAGCTTTCTTT
once,TRBJ1-2,TRBD1,TRBV6-1,CASSPGTGYGYTF,TGTGCCAGCAGCCCCGGGACAGGCTATGGCTACACCTTC
.,TRBJ1-2,TRBD1,TRBV9,CASSELRTGGGYGYTF,TGTGCCAGCAGCGAACTACGGACAGGCGGCGGCTATGGCTACACCTTC
.,TRBJ1-2,.,TRBV30,CAWSEQGDGYTF,TGTGCCTGGAGTGAACAGGGTGATGGCTACACCTTC
.,TRBJ2-7,.,TRBV5-4,CASSRLAGRNLYEQYF,TGTGCCAGCAGTAGACTGGCGGGACGAAACCTCTACGAGCAGTACTTC
few,TRBJ2-2,.,TRBV30,CAWSPPPMGELFF,TGTGCCTGGAGTCCACCCCCTATGGGGGAGCTGTTTTTT
.,TRBJ2-5,.,TRBV5-1,CASSSESDSGETQYF,TGCGCCAGCAGCTCGGAAAGTGACAGCGGGGAGACCCAGTACTTC
.,TRBJ2-7,.,TRBV7-2,CASNNRASASWQYF,TGTGCCAGCAATAACAGGGCCAGTGCCAGTTGGCAGTACTTC
.,TRBJ1-1,.,TRBV4-1,CASSPRTESGTEAFF,TGCGCCAGCAGCCCCCGGACGGAGAGCGGCACTGAAGCTTTCTTT
once,TRBJ1-5,.,TRBV7-8,CASSPYSDFDGNQPQHF,TGTGCCAGCAGCCCATACTCGGACTTTGATGGCAATCAGCCCCAGCATTTT
once,TRBJ1-1,.,TRBV27,CASTRQENTEAFF,TGTGCCAGCACCCGACAGGAGAACACTGAAGCTTTCTTT
once,TRBJ1-4,.,TRBV29-1,CSVAGGDEKLFF,TGCAGCGTTGCGGGGGGTGATGAAAAACTGTTTTTT
few,TRBJ1-5,.,TRBV6-5,CASRSGEQPQHF,TGTGCCAGCAGGAGCGGGGAACAGCCCCAGCATTTT
.,TRBJ2-7,TRBD1,TRBV19,CASSLTGTGGHEQYF,TGTGCCAGTAGTCTCACCGGGACAGGGGGCCACGAGCAGTACTTC
.,TRBJ2-1,.,TRBV5-1,CASRGGETYNEQFF,TGCGCCAGCAGAGGAGGGGAGACCTACAATGAGCAGTTCTTC
.,TRBJ2-7,.,TRBV4-1,CASSQWQGGEQYF,TGCGCCAGCAGCCAATGGCAGGGCGGCGAGCAGTACTTC
.,TRBJ2-1,.,TRBV9,CASSVGGLAEYNEQFF,TGTGCCAGCAGCGTAGGGGGGCTAGCGGAGTACAATGAGCAGTTCTTC
.,TRBJ2-5,.,TRBV4-1,CASSQMARPQETQYF,TGCGCCAGCAGCCAAATGGCTAGACCTCAAGAGACCCAGTACTTC
.,TRBJ1-1,TRBD1,TRBV18,CASSATGEGTEAFF,TGTGCCAGCTCAGCGACAGGGGAGGGCACTGAAGCTTTCTTT
once,TRBJ1-1,.,TRBV5-1,CASSLDRAYRTEAFF,TGCGCCAGCAGCTTGGACAGGGCATACCGCACTGAAGCTTTCTTT